The clone carrying this T cell receptor beta chain was detected only a few times. A second 7 to 11 cycle PCR used barcoded and J-beta primers. TCRdb re-called the 5' RACE reads through MiXCR, storing one row per CDR3 protein. Of approximately 1,000,000 distinct CDR3 sequences listed, approximately 38% were seen once; the top ten hold less than 15%. Donors were healthy Caucasian individuals from Russia aged roughly 6 to 90. Samples each had at least 5 micrograms of total RNA extracted. This sample was taken from a study of blood T cells in healthy people across ages. Trimming took 0 bases from V and 8 from J, leaving 13 bases between them. The CDR3 sequence is 13 residues long. The germline V gene encodes CDR1 SQVTM and CDR2 ANQGSEA.

Sample: blood. The V call is TRBV29-1, the J call TRBJ1-2; D is unresolved. The clonotype comes from a man between 18 and 35 years old in good health. DNA for the CDR3: TGCAGCGTTGAAGAGGGTGTCGCTGGAGGCTACACCTTC. Protein: CSVEEGVAGGYTF.